Below are 18 T cell receptor beta chains sequenced from a single sample in a study of T cells after yellow fever vaccination. TCRdb re-called the 5' RACE reads with MiXCR, one entry per CDR3 protein. The sample lists hundreds of thousands of distinct CDR3 sequences, around 20% occurring once. Sequenced material: PBMCs, taken before the yellow fever booster vaccination. The receptors here all came from a man in his late teens or twenties who received the YFV17D yellow fever vaccine.

The chain joins TRBV6-1 to TRBJ1-2; D is unresolved. Germline assignment: CDR1 MNHNS and CDR2 SASEGT. V gave up 2 bases and J gave up 8 bases, with 18 bases separating them. There are 15 residues in the CDR3. The CDR3 DNA is TGTGCCAGCAGTGAACAGGCCCATGGGTTTCGGGGCTACACCTTC. It codes for CASSEQAHGFRGYTF.

The rearrangement uses TRBV18 and TRBJ2-7; 9 positions agree with TRBD1. The CDR3 has 15 residues. The trim removed 4 bases at V and 3 bases at J, leaving 7 bases unmatched. Germline assignment: CDR1 KGHSH and CDR2 LQKENI. This CDR3 reads CASSRSGQGNYEQYF. The CDR3 nucleotides are TGTGCCAGCTCACGCTCGGGACAGGGAAACTACGAGCAGTACTTC.

The chain employs TRBV20-1 and TRBJ2-5, with TRBD1 identical over 7 bases. CDR1 and CDR2 from the germline V gene are DFQATT and SNEGSKA (reference sequence). The V and J ends lost 7 bases and 3 bases, in that order; junction bases with no gene match: 11. CDR3 length: 14 residues. The DNA for the CDR3 is TGCAGTGTGGGAGAGGGGGCTAGAGAAGAGACCCAGTACTTC. Encoded protein: CSVGEGAREETQYF.

This chain joins TRBV4-2 and TRBJ1-1, with D hard to call. Deletions cut 0 bases from V and 0 bases from J, with 8 bases between. Germline CDR1 LGHNA, CDR2 YNFKEQ. CDR3 length: 15 amino acids. The CDR3 nucleotides read TGTGCCAGCAGCCAAGACGAACAGCTGAACACTGAAGCTTTCTTT. It translates to CASSQDEQLNTEAFF.

This clonotype occurred a few times. This rearrangement joins TRBV6-5 to TRBJ2-1; possibly TRBD1 or TRBD2 for D (7 bases each). Germline lookup yields CDR1 MNHEY and CDR2 SVGAGI. The V and J ends lost 4 bases and 3 bases respectively, with 16 bases between them. The CDR3 has 16 amino acids. CDR3 coding DNA: TGTGCCAGCAGTTCCCCCAGGGGGGGGAACTACAATGAGCAGTTCTTC. Encoded protein: CASSSPRGGNYNEQFF.

The J gene is TRBJ1-6, the V gene TRBV7-2; no firm D call. Germline CDR1 SGHTA, CDR2 FQGNSA. V was cut by 3 bases and J by 7 bases, with 7 bases left in between. CDR3 length: 13 residues. Here the CDR3 reads CASSFDANSPLHF. For the CDR3, the DNA is TGTGCCAGCAGCTTTGACGCGAATTCACCCCTCCACTTT.

This clonotype was detected ten times or more. The chain recombines TRBV5-1 with TRBJ1-2, with D perhaps matching TRBD1 (5 bases). Germline V CDR1 and CDR2: SGHRS, YFSETQ. The CDR3 is 13 residues long. V lost 3 bases and J lost 7, with 13 bases in between. Here the CDR3 reads CASSSGPGGGYTF. The CDR3 region has the DNA TGCGCCAGCAGCTCGGGACCGGGAGGTGGCTACACCTTC.

V and J are TRBV20-1 and TRBJ1-5, with D possibly being TRBD1 (6 bases). This CDR3 has 15 residues. From germline, CDR1 is DFQATT and CDR2 SNEGSKA (reference sequence). Trimming took 0 bases from V and 6 from J, leaving 15 bases between them. CDR3 amino acids: CSARDLGAQGQPQHF. The CDR3, as DNA: TGCAGTGCTAGAGATCTGGGGGCGCAGGGTCAGCCCCAGCATTTT.

With regard to this clonotype: The junction does not match germline at one end; this may be a read error. The chain recombines TRBV24-1 with TRBJ2-2; a weak D match, TRBD2 (6 bases). Germline loops: CDR1 KGHDR, CDR2 SFDVKD. The CDR3 contains 16 residues. The CDR3 region is CAPRRDSQWDTGELFF. CDR3 coding DNA: TGTGCCCCCAGACGGGACTCCCAATGGGACACCGGGGAGCTGTTTTTT.

This clonotype has more than one count but fewer than ten. The chain recombines TRBV4-3 with TRBJ2-7; TRBD1 might be the D (8 bases). This CDR3 is 13 amino acids long. With 4 bases removed from V and 6 bases from J, the gap between germline ends came to 13 bases. The germline V gene encodes CDR1 LGHNA and CDR2 YSLEER. The CDR3 loop reads CASSLHRGGEQYF. The CDR3 nucleotides read TGCGCCAGCAGCCTTCACAGGGGGGGCGAGCAGTACTTC.

This chain links TRBV4-3 with TRBJ1-6; tentative D call: TRBD1 (6 bases). V was pared by 0 bases and J by 10 bases, with 13 bases between. Germline values: CDR1 LGHNA, CDR2 YSLEER. This CDR3 contains 15 residues. Here the CDR3 DNA reads TGCGCCAGCAGCCAAGATAGGGACATAAGCTCACCCCTCCACTTT. This gives the protein CASSQDRDISSPLHF.

J is TRBJ1-4 and V is TRBV4-1, with 7 bases aligning to TRBD1. J lost 9 bases, V lost 0 bases, and 7 bases had no gene match. The CDR3 has 15 amino acids. Germline values: CDR1 MGHRA, CDR2 YSYEKL. This CDR3 is CASSQEAGGSQKLFF. For the CDR3, the DNA is TGCGCCAGCAGCCAAGAAGCAGGGGGTTCGCAAAAACTGTTTTTT.

The rearrangement links TRBV1 to TRBJ2-5. TRBV1 is a documented pseudogene. The CDR3 is made up of 8 amino acids. CDR3 DNA sequence: TGCATGCGTGAGACCCAGTACTTC. Protein product: CMRETQYF.

The chain uses TRBV20-1 and TRBJ2-3, with 7 bases identical to TRBD2. CDR1 is DFQATT, CDR2 SNEGSKA, per germline (reference sequence). The CDR3 runs to 16 residues. The ends lost 4 bases at V and 2 bases at J; junction bases unmatched: 12. CDR3: CSATGRGGSYTDTQYF. DNA of the CDR3: TGCAGTGCTACAGGGAGGGGTGGCAGTTACACAGATACGCAGTATTTT.

This clonotype was seen only a few times. V usage is TRBV7-2 and J usage is TRBJ2-5, with 7 bases that match TRBD2. The junction had 6 bases not matched to a gene; V was cut back by 7 bases and J by 4 bases. Germline-derived CDR1 and CDR2 are SGHTA and FQGNSA. This CDR3 contains 13 residues. The CDR3 here is CASNIPGGETQYF. The CDR3 coding sequence is TGTGCCAGCAACATACCGGGGGGAGAGACCCAGTACTTC.

The rearrangement links TRBV6-1 to TRBJ2-3; 9 bases align to TRBD1. The junction had 5 bases not matched to a gene; V was cut back by 6 bases and J by 4 bases. CDR3 size: 14 residues. Germline V gives CDR1 MNHNS, CDR2 SASEGT. CDR3 region: CASSRDREADTQYF. In nucleotides, the CDR3 is TGTGCCAGCAGCCGGGACAGGGAAGCAGATACGCAGTATTTT.

This clonotype was detected a few times. The chain links TRBV10-3 to TRBJ2-3, with 7 bases fitting TRBD2. Germline V gives CDR1 ENHRY, CDR2 SYGVKD. The CDR3 consists of 13 residues. Trimming at V came to 10 bases and at J to 2 bases, leaving 6 bases not matched to a gene. In DNA form, the CDR3 reads TGTGCCAACTCGGGGGGAACCACAGATACGCAGTATTTT. Its translation is CANSGGTTDTQYF.

The chain is built from TRBV12-3 or TRBV12-4 and TRBJ1-1; 7 bases map to TRBD1. CDR3 size: 12 residues. Germline trimming cut 5 bases from V and 9 bases from J; bases unmatched to any gene: 6. The CDR3 loop reads CASSHVQGKAFF. The CDR3, as DNA: TGTGCCAGCAGTCACGTACAGGGGAAAGCTTTCTTT.